This entry features one T cell receptor (beta chain) sequence. TCRdb keeps only in-frame clones here, not all; method: immunoSEQ multiplex PCR. The table shows under 15,000 clones, with 85% to 95% occurring only once. CDR1 and CDR2 from the germline V gene are SEHNR and FQNEAQ (reference sequence). This CDR3 is built from 16 residues. V was clipped by 5 bases and J by 1 base, with 17 bases between them. This sample was included in a study of T cell changes during pregnancy in multiple sclerosis. The chain uses TRBV7-9 and TRBJ2-5; D is perhaps TRBD1 (6 bases). The sample consisted of CD4+ T cells from peripheral blood mononuclear cells, taken before pregnancy. This TCR derives from a female donor with multiple sclerosis, enrolled in a pregnancy study. CDR3 in DNA: TGTGCCAGCAGCGTAAAACCACTGGACAGCCAAGAGACCCAGTACTTC. Residues: CASSVKPLDSQETQYF.